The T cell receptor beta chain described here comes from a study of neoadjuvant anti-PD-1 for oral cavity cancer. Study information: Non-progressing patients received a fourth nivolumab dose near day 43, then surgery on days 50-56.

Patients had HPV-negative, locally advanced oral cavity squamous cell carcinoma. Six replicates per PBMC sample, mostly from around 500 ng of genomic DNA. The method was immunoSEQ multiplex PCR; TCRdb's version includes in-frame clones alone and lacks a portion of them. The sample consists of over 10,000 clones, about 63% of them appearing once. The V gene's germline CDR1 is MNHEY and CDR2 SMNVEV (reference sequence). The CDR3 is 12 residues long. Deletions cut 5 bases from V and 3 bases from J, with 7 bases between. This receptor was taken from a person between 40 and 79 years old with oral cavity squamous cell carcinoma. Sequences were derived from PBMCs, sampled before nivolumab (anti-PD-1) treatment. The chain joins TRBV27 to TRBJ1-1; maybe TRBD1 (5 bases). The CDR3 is CASSQGDTEAFF. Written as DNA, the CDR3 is TGTGCCAGCAGTCAAGGGGACACTGAAGCTTTCTTT.